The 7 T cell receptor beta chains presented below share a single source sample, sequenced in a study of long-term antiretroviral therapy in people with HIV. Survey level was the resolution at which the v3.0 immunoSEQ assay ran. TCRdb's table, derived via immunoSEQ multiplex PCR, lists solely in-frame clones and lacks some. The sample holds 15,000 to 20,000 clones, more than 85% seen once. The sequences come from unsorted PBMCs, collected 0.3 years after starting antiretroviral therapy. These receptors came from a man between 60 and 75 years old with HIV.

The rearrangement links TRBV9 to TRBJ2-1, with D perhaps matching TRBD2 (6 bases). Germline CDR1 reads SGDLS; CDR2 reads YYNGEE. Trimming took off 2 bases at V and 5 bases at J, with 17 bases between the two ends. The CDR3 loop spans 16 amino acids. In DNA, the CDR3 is TGTGCCAGCAGCGTGCTGGGACTCCGCAAAGACAATGAGCAGTTCTTC. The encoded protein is CASSVLGLRKDNEQFF.

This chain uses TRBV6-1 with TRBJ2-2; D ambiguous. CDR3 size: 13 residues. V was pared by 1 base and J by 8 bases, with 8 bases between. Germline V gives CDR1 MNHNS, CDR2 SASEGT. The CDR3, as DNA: TGTGCCAGCAGTGAAGTTCGGGCGGGGGAGCTGTTTTTT. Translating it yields CASSEVRAGELFF.

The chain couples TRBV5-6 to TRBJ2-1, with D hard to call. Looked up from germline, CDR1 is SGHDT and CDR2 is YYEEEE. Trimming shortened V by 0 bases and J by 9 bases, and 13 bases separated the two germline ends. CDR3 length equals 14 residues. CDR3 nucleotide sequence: TGTGCCAGCAGCTTGGCTTTGTCGGGTATTGAGCAGTTCTTC. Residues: CASSLALSGIEQFF.

CDR3 DNA: TGTGCCACCTCCGGGCCCTACGAGCAGTACTTC. Protein sequence: CATSGPYEQYF. The chain is built from TRBV10-3 and TRBJ2-7; no definite D call. V was trimmed by 10 bases and J by 2 bases, leaving 9 bases between them. This CDR3 comprises 11 residues. The germline CDR1 and CDR2 sequences are ENHRY and SYGVKD.

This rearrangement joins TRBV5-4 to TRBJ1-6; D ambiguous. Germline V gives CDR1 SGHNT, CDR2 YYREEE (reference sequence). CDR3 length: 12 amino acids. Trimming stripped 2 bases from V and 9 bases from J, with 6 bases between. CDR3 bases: TGTGCCAGCAGCTTTAGAGGTTCACCCCTCCACTTT. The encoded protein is CASSFRGSPLHF.

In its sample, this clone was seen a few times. CDR3 coding DNA: TGCGCCAGCAGCCCTGGGACAGGACCATCCTACGAGCAGTACTTC. Translating gives CASSPGTGPSYEQYF. The J gene is TRBJ2-7, the V gene TRBV4-1; 8 nucleotides agree with TRBD1. V was pared by 4 bases and J by 1 base, with 6 bases of the junction left unmatched. This CDR3 has 15 residues. Germline V CDR1 and CDR2: MGHRA, YSYEKL.

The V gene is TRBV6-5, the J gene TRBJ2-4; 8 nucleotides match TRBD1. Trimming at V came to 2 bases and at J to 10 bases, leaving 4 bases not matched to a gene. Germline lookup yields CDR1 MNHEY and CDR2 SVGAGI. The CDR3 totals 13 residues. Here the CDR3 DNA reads TGTGCCAGCAGTTACGGGACAGGTAGAATTCAGTACTTC. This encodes CASSYGTGRIQYF.